This T cell receptor (beta chain) came from a study of T cell changes during pregnancy in multiple sclerosis. Germline CDR1 reads SGHNT; CDR2 reads YENEEA. The V gene lost 5 bases and the J gene lost 10 bases, with 13 bases spanning the gap. The CDR3 length is 12 residues. Profiling relied on immunoSEQ multiplex PCR, and the TCRdb table lists in-frame clones only, not all of them. This sample has some 39,000 clones; 80% to 95% occur once, and the top ten carry roughly 1.2%. Sequenced sample: PBMCs (not recorded whether the cells were cultured). J is TRBJ2-3 and V is TRBV11-3; D uncertain. The clonotype comes from a female donor with multiple sclerosis, enrolled in a pregnancy study. CDR3 nucleotide sequence: TGTGCCAGCAGCATACAGCCCTCTCCGCAGTATTTT. This encodes CASSIQPSPQYF. The complete variable domain, with remaining parts taken from reference TRBV11-3 and TRBJ2-3, reads EAGVVQSPRYKIIEKKQPVAFWCNPISGHNTLYWYLQNLGQGPELLIRYENEEAVDDSQLPKDRFSAERLKGVDSTLKIQPAELGDSAVYLCASSIQPSPQYFGPGTRLTVL.